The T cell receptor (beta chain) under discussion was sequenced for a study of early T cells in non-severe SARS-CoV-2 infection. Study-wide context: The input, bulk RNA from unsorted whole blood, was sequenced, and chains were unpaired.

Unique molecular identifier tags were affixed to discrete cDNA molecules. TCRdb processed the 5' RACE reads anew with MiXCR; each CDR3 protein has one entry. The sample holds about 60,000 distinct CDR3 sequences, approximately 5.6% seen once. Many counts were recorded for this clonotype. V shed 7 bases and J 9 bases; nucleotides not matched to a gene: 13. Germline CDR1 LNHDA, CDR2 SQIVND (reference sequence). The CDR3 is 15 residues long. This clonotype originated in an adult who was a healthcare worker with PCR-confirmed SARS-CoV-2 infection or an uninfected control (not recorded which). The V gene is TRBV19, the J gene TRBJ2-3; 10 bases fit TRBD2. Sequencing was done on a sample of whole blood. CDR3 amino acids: CASTDRLAGAGTQYF. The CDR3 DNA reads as TGTGCCAGTACCGATCGGCTAGCGGGAGCGGGGACGCAGTATTTT.